The clone carrying this T cell receptor (beta chain) was seen a handful of times. Antigen specificity is unknown. This sample is drawn from a study of human T cells and chemical hapten exposure. Study summary: Small discrepancies in pooled library volume mainly accounted for the varying TCR yields per sample. Regarding the study as a whole: Following DPC sensitization, TCRs present above 1 in 1000 frequency showed no change.

Time point described: healthy volunteer bleed at 6 weeks. Total RNA was isolated from unfractionated whole blood. TCRdb reanalysed the RACE reads using MiXCR and keeps one entry per CDR3 protein. Among around 65,000 distinct CDR3 sequences listed, roughly 6.1% were seen once. The CDR3 spans 12 residues. Germline V gene data show CDR1 as MDHEN and CDR2 as SYDVKM. V was pared by 7 bases and J by 3 bases, with 6 bases between. Sequenced input: whole blood. This sequence originates from a female donor in good health. Some clones in this sample may be carry-over from other donors' samples. The chain links TRBV28 to TRBJ2-2, with unresolved D. The CDR3 DNA sequence: TGTGCCAGCATGCCTTACACCGGGGAGCTGTTTTTT. Translation: CASMPYTGELFF.